This TCR beta chain was documented in a study of cytomegalovirus exposure and HLA in healthy donors. Study-level points and caveats: An Asian-associated ancestry cluster reportedly showed fewer N-insertions than the approximately 700-donor mean in a later analysis. Later work found most CMV-associated TCR beta chains apparently HLA-restricted.

This CDR3 has 15 residues. Per the germline V gene, CDR1 is MNHNY and CDR2 is SVGAGI (reference sequence). V was clipped by 2 bases and J by 5 bases; unmatched bases: 7. In the case of this clone: Its antigen is currently unknown.

The primer mix had 60 Vbeta and 13 Jbeta primers. The method was immunoSEQ multiplex PCR; TCRdb's version includes in-frame clones alone and lacks a portion of them. The sample includes approximately 210,000 clones, roughly 80% of them seen just once. Source material: PBMCs. The V and J genes are TRBV6-6 and TRBJ1-1; 8 positions agree with TRBD1. This clonotype originated in a male donor in good health and CMV-seropositive. CDR3 in amino acids: CASSYGQGVTTEAFF. Written as DNA, the CDR3 is TGTGCCAGCAGTTACGGACAGGGTGTGACGACTGAAGCTTTCTTT.